This record looks at one T cell receptor beta chain sequence and its context. Its antigen is still unknown. The sample belongs to a study of beta chain features in type 1 diabetes. Study information: Healthy donors resembled patients in age, gender and cell yields. Taken together, all samples contributed 107,917,701 examined sorted cells.

cDNA synthesis used the whole RNA isolate, giving expressed TCRB sequences. Measured with immunoSEQ multiplex PCR; TCRdb has only the in-frame clones, and not every one. This sample carries some 290,000 clones, approximately 25% of them seen once, and the ten largest clones take around 0.012%. One heparinised blood draw averaging about 116 mL was given by each donor. Stem cell-like memory, regulatory, central memory and naive CD4+ cells were sorted via CD45RO/CCR7/CD25/CD127/CD95/CD27. Overall study findings and caveats: Within each of all four CD4+ subsets, Type 1 diabetes patients had TCRB CDR3s that were moderately but significantly shorter.

This CDR3 has 15 residues. The germline gives CDR1 MDHEN, CDR2 SYDVKM. The V segment lost 1 base and the J segment 4 bases; nucleotides outside the gene matches: 4. The sequence was obtained from a woman in her 30s with type 1 diabetes. Sequenced sample: naive CD4+ T cells from blood. The chain couples TRBV28 to TRBJ2-7; 10 positions match TRBD2. The CDR3 loop is CASSLFPSGSYEQYF. Written as DNA, the CDR3 is TGTGCCAGCAGTTTATTTCCTAGCGGGAGTTACGAGCAGTACTTC.